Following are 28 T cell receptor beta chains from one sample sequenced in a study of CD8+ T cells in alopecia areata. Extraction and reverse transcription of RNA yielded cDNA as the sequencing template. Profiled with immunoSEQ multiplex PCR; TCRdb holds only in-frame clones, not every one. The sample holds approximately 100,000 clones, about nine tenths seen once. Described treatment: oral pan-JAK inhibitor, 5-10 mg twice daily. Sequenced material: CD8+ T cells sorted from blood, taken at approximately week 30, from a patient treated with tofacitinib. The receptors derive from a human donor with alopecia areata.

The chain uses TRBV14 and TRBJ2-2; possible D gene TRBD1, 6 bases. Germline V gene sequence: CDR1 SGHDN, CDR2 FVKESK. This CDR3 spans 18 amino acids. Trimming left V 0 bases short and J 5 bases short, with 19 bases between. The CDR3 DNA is TGTGCCAGCAGCCAAGATTCCGTGGGGACATTGGGGACCGGGGAGCTGTTTTTT. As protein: CASSQDSVGTLGTGELFF.

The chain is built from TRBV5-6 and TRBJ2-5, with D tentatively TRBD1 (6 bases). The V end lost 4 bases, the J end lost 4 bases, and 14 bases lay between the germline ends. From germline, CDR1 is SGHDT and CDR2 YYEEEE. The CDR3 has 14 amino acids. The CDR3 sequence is CASSTGQNLETQYF. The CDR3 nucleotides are TGTGCCAGCAGCACCGGACAGAACTTAGAGACCCAGTACTTC.

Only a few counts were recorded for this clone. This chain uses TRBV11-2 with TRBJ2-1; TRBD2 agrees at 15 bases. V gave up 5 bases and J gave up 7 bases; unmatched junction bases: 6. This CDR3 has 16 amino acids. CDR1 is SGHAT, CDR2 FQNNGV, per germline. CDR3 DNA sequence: TGTGCCAGCAGCCCCTGGACTAGCGGGGGGGGGAATGAGCAGTTCTTC. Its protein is CASSPWTSGGGNEQFF.

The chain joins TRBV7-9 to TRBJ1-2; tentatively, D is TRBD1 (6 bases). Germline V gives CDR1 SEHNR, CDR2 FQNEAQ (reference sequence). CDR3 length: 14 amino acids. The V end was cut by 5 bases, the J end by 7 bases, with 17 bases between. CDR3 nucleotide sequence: TGTGCCAGCAGCCAAGCTACAGGGTACAGTGGCTACACCTTC. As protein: CASSQATGYSGYTF.

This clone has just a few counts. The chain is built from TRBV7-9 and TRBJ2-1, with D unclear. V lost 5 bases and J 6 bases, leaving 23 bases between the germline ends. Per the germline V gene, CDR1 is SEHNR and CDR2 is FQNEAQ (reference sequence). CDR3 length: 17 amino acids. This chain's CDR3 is CASSLPTGNGRINEQFF. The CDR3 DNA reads TGTGCCAGCAGCCTGCCCACTGGGAACGGCAGAATCAATGAGCAGTTCTTC. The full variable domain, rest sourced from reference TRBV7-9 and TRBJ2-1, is DTGVSQNPRHKITKRGQNVTFRCDPISEHNRLYWYRQTLGQGPEFLTYFQNEAQLEKSRLLSDRFSAERPKGSFSTLEIQRTEQGDSAMYLCASSLPTGNGRINEQFFGPGTRLTVL.

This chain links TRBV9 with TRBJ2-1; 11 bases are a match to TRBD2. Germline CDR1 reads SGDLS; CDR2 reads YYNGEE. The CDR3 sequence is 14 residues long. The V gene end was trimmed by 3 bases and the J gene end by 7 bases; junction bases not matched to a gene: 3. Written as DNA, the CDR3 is TGTGCCAGCAGCGGGAGACTAGCGGGGAATGAGCAGTTCTTC. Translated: CASSGRLAGNEQFF.

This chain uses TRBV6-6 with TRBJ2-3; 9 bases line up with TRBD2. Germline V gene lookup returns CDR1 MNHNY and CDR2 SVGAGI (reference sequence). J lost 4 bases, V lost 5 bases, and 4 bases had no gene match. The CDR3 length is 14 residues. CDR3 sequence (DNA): TGTGCCAGCAGTCTAGGCGGGGGGGCAGATACGCAGTATTTT. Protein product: CASSLGGGADTQYF.

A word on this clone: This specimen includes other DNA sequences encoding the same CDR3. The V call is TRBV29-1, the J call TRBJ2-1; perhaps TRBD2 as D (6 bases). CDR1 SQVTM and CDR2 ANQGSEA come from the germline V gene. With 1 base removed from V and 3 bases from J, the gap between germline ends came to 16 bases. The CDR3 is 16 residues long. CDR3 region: CSVEGQGGIGYNEQFF. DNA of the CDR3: TGCAGCGTTGAAGGGCAGGGCGGGATAGGCTACAATGAGCAGTTCTTC.

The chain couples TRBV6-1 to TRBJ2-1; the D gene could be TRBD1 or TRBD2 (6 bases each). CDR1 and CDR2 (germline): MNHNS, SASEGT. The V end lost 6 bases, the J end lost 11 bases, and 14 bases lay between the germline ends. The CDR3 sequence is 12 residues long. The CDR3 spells CASRQEGGQQFF. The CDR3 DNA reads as TGTGCCAGCAGACAGGAGGGGGGCCAGCAGTTCTTC.

The CDR3 DNA is TGTGCCAGCAGCTTCGCTGTCTATGGCTACACCTTC. It specifies CASSFAVYGYTF. The chain links TRBV7-9 to TRBJ1-2; D is unclear. CDR1 is SEHNR, CDR2 FQNEAQ, per germline (reference sequence). The CDR3 has 12 amino acids. The ends were cut back, 3 bases at V and 4 bases at J, with 6 bases in the middle.

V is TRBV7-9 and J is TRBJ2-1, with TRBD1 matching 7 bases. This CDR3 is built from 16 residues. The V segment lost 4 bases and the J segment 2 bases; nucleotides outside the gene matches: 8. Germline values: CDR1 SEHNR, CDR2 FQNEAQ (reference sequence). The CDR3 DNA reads TGTGCCAGCAGCTCCAGCCAGGGGGTCGCCTACAATGAGCAGTTCTTC. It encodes CASSSSQGVAYNEQFF.

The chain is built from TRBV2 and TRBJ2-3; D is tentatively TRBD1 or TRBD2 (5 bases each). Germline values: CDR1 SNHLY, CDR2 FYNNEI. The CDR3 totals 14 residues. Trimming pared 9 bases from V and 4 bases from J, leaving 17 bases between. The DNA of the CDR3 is TGTGCCAGAGAGGAGGCAGGGATCCCAGATACGCAGTATTTT. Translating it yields CAREEAGIPDTQYF. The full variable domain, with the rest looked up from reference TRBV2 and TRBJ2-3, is EPEVTQTPSHQVTQMGQEVILRCVPISNHLYFYWYRQILGQKVEFLVSFYNNEISEKSEIFDDQFSVERPDGSNFTLKIRSTKLEDSAMYFCAREEAGIPDTQYFGPGTRLTVL.

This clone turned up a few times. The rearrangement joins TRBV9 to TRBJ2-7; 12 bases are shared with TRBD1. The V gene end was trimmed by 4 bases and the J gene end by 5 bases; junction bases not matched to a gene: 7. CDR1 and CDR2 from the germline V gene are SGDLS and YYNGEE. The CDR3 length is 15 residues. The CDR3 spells CASSRGQGAYDEQYF. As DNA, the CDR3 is TGTGCCAGCAGCAGGGGACAGGGGGCGTACGACGAGCAGTACTTC.

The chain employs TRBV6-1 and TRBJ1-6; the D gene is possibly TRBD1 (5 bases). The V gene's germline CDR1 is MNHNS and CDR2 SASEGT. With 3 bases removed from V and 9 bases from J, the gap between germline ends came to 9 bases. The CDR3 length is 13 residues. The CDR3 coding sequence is TGTGCCAGCAGTGACAGGGACGCTTCACCCCTCCACTTT. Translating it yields CASSDRDASPLHF.

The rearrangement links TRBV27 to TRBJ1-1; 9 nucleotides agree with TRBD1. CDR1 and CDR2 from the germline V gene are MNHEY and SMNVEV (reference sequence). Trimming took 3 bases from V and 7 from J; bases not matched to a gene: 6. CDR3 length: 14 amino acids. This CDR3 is CASSFGQGRDEAFF. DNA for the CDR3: TGTGCCAGCAGTTTCGGACAGGGGCGGGATGAAGCTTTCTTT.

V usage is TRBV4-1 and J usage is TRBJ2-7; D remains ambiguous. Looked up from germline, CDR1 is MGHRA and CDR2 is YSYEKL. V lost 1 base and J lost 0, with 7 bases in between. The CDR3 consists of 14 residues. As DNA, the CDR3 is TGCGCCAGCAGCCAAGTCTCGGTCTCCTACGAGCAGTACTTC. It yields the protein CASSQVSVSYEQYF.

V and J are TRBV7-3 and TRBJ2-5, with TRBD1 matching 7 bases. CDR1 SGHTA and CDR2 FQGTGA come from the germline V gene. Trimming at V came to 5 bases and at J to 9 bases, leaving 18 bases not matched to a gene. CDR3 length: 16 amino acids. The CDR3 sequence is CASSQFPLTGVWAQYF. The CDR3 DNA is TGTGCCAGCAGCCAATTCCCGCTCACAGGGGTTTGGGCCCAGTACTTC. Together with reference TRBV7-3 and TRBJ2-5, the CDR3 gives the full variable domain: GAGVSQTPSNKVTEKGKYVELRCDPISGHTALYWYRQSLGQGPEFLIYFQGTGAADDSGLPNDRFFAVRPEGSVSTLKIQRTERGDSAVYLCASSQFPLTGVWAQYFGPGTRLLVL.

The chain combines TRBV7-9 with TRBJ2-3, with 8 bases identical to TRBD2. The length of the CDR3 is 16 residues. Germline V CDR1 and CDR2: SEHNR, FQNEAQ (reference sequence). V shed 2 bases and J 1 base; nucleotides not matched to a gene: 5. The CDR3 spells CASSLRGGLGTDTQYF. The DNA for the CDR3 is TGTGCCAGCAGCTTACGGGGGGGCCTGGGCACAGATACGCAGTATTTT.

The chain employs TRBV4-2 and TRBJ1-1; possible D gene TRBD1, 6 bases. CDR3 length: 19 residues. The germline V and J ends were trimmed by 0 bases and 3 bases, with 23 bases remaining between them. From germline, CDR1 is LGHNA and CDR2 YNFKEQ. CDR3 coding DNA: TGTGCCAGCAGCCAAGATTCACAGGGCGGTGAAGCCTTGGACACTGAAGCTTTCTTT. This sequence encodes CASSQDSQGGEALDTEAFF.

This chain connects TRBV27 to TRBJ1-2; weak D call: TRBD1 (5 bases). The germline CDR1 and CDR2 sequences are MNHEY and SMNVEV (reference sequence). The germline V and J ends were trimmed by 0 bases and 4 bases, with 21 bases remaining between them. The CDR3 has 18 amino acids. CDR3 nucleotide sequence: TGTGCCAGCAGTTTATCAATTGGGACCGACCTTTCTTTCTATGGCTACACCTTC. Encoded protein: CASSLSIGTDLSFYGYTF.

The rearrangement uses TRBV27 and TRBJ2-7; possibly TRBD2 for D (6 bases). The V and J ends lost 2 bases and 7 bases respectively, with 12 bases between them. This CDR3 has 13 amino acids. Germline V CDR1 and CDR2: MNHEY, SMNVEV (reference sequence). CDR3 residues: CASSLGGVGEQYF. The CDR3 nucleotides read TGTGCCAGCAGTTTAGGAGGGGTAGGGGAGCAGTACTTC.

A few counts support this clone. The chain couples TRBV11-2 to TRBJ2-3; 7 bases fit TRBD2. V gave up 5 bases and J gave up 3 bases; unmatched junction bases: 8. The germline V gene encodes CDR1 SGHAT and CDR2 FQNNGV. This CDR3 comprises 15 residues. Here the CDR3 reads CASSQGRGGTDTQYF. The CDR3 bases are TGTGCCAGCAGCCAGGGACGGGGAGGGACAGATACGCAGTATTTT.

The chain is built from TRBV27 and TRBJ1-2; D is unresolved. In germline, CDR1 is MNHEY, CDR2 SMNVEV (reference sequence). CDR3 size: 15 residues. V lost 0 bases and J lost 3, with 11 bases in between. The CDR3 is CASSLSSGIDYGYTF. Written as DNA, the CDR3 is TGTGCCAGCAGTTTATCGTCCGGGATCGACTATGGCTACACCTTC.

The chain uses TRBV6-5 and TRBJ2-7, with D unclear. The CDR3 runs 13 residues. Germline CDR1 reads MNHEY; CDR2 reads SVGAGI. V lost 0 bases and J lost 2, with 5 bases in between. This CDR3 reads CASSYSRAYEQYF. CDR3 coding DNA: TGTGCCAGCAGTTACTCAAGGGCCTACGAGCAGTACTTC.

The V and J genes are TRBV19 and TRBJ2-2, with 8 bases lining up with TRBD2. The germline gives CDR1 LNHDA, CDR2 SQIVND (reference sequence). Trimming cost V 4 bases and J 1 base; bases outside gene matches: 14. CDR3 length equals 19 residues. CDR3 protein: CASSTPGSLSGGNTGELFF. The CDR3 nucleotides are TGTGCCAGTAGTACCCCGGGGTCTCTGAGCGGGGGGAACACCGGGGAGCTGTTTTTT. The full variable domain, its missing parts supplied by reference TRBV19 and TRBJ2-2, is DGGITQSPKYLFRKEGQNVTLSCEQNLNHDAMYWYRQDPGQGLRLIYYSQIVNDFQKGDIAEGYSVSREKKESFPLTVTSAQKNPTAFYLCASSTPGSLSGGNTGELFFGEGSRLTVL.

Written as DNA, the CDR3 is TGTGCCAGCAGCTTAGGGAGGACGGGAGGGGTTTACAATGAGCAGTTCTTC. Translated, it gives CASSLGRTGGVYNEQFF. The V gene is TRBV11-2, the J gene TRBJ2-1; TRBD2 aligns across 8 bases. The germline V gene has CDR1 SGHAT and CDR2 FQNNGV. After removal of 1 base from V and 4 bases from J, the junction contained 9 bases not matched to a gene. This CDR3 region has 17 residues.

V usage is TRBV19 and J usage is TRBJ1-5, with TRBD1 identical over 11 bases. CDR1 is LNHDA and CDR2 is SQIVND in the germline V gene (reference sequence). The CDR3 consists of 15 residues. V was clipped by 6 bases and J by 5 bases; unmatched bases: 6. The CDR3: CASSIGTGGDQPQHF. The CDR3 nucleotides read TGTGCCAGTAGCATTGGGACAGGGGGAGATCAGCCCCAGCATTTT.

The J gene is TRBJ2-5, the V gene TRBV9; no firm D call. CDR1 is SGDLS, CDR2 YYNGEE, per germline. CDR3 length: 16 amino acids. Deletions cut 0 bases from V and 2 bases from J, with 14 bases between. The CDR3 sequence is CASSVEGSGFQETQYF. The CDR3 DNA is TGTGCCAGCAGCGTAGAAGGATCCGGTTTTCAAGAGACCCAGTACTTC.